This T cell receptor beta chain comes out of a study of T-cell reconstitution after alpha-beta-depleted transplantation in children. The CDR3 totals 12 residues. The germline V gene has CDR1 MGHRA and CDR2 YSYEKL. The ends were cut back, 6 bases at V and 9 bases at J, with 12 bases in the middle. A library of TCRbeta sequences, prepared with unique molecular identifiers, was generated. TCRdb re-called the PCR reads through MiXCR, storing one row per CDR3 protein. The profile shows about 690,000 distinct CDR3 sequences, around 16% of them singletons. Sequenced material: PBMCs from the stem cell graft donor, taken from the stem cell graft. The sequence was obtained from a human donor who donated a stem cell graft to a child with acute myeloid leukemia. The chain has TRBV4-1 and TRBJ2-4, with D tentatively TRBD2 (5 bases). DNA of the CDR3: TGCGCCAGCAGGGGGAGTGAGAGCATTCAGTACTTC. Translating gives CASRGSESIQYF.